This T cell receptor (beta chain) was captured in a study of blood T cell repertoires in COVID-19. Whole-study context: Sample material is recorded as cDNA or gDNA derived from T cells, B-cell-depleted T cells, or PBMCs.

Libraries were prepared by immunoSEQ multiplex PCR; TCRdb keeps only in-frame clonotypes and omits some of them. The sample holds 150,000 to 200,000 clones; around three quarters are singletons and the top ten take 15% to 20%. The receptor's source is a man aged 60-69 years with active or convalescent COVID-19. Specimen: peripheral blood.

CDR3 nucleotide sequence: TGCAGTGCTGAGCTTGGTGAGCAGTTCTTC. This codes for CSAELGEQFF. V usage is TRBV20-1 and J usage is TRBJ2-1; no firm D call. CDR3 length: 10 residues. Germline CDR1 reads DFQATT; CDR2 reads SNEGSKA (reference sequence). V lost 5 bases and J lost 9, with 8 bases in between.